Presented here are 19 T cell receptor beta chains from one specimen sequenced in a study of T-cell reconstitution after alpha-beta-depleted transplantation in children. Using unique molecular identifiers, the investigators prepared the TCRbeta library. TCRdb recomputed calls from the PCR reads with MiXCR, one row per CDR3 protein. The sample lists 640,000 or so distinct CDR3 sequences; 16% were seen once. This sample comprised PBMCs from the stem cell graft donor, obtained from the stem cell graft. These receptors were obtained from a human donor who donated a stem cell graft to a child with acute myeloid leukemia.

The CDR3 region has the DNA TGTGCCAGCAGCACGTATAGGACAGGGCCCTACTATGGCTACACCTTC. Residues: CASSTYRTGPYYGYTF. V usage is TRBV21-1 and J usage is TRBJ1-2; the table's D call TRBD1 went unverified against the DNA. TRBV21-1 is listed as a pseudogene. The CDR3 runs 16 residues.

The V and J genes are TRBV29-1 and TRBJ1-4, with 7 bases identical to TRBD1. CDR1 and CDR2 from the germline V gene are SQVTM and ANQGSEA. V was clipped by 4 bases and J by 6 bases; unmatched bases: 8. The CDR3 is 14 amino acids. CDR3 protein: CSVVGQGTDEKLFF. In nucleotides, the CDR3 is TGCAGCGTTGTTGGGCAGGGGACAGATGAAAAACTGTTTTTT.

This clonotype showed up many times. This chain uses TRBV13 with TRBJ2-1; D is undetermined. The CDR3 consists of 12 residues. Germline V gene sequence: CDR1 PRHDT, CDR2 FYEKMQ (reference sequence). The germline V and J ends were trimmed by 4 bases and 7 bases, with 8 bases remaining between them. CDR3 bases: TGTGCCAGCAGCTCCAGCCTTAATGAGCAGTTCTTC. It translates to CASSSSLNEQFF.

This clonotype was seen ten or more times. The CDR3 nucleotides are TGCGCCAGCCTGGGGGACTCAAGCTCCTACAATGAGCAGTTCTTC. It codes for CASLGDSSSYNEQFF. The chain has TRBV5-1 and TRBJ2-1, with a tentative D call TRBD2 (6 bases). CDR3 length: 15 residues. V lost 7 bases to trimming and J lost 0 bases, with 14 bases between them. Per the germline V gene, CDR1 is SGHRS and CDR2 is YFSETQ.

This clonotype was found many times. V usage is TRBV7-8 and J usage is TRBJ2-7; the D gene is possibly TRBD1 (5 bases). The length of the CDR3 is 13 residues. V lost 1 base and J lost 3, with 7 bases in between. Looked up from germline, CDR1 is SGHVS and CDR2 is FQNEAQ. The CDR3 DNA reads as TGTGCCAGCAGCTTAGGACAGCACTACGAGCAGTACGTC. Protein sequence: CASSLGQHYEQYV.

The sample holds a few counts of this clonotype. The chain couples TRBV12-3 or TRBV12-4 to TRBJ1-4, with 7 positions matching TRBD1. This CDR3 region has 18 residues. V lost 7 bases to trimming and J lost 0 bases; unmatched junction nucleotides: 14. For the CDR3, the DNA is TGTGCCAGCACCACGACCCGGACAGGCCCCCCAACTAATGAAAAACTGTTTTTT. Amino acid sequence: CASTTTRTGPPTNEKLFF.

In this sample, this clonotype turned up many times. This chain connects TRBV10-3 to TRBJ2-3; weak D call: TRBD2 (6 bases). Germline V gene data show CDR1 as ENHRY and CDR2 as SYGVKD. Trimming pared 3 bases from V and 0 bases from J, leaving 10 bases between. The CDR3 consists of 15 residues. The CDR3 nucleotides read TGTGCCATCAGTGATGGCGGGGTCAGCACAGATACGCAGTATTTT. This sequence encodes CAISDGGVSTDTQYF.

This clonotype was picked up a small number of times. The chain carries TRBV6-2 or TRBV6-3 and TRBJ1-6; D possibly corresponds to TRBD1 (6 bases). The CDR3 consists of 16 residues. Germline V lookup: CDR1 MNHEY, CDR2 SVGEGT. V was pared by 4 bases and J by 7 bases, with 17 bases between. The CDR3 sequence: CASSFLLTGKNSPLHF. In nucleotides, the CDR3 is TGTGCCAGCAGTTTCCTTCTTACAGGGAAAAATTCACCCCTCCACTTT.

This chain's CDR3 is CSVETGTSNPYEQYF. CDR3 DNA sequence: TGCAGCGTTGAGACCGGGACTAGCAATCCCTACGAGCAGTACTTC. The chain employs TRBV29-1 and TRBJ2-7; 9 bases fit TRBD2. The CDR3 consists of 15 residues. Losses at the gene ends were 3 bases for V and 2 bases for J; bases not matched to a gene: 8. The germline V gene has CDR1 SQVTM and CDR2 ANQGSEA.

The J gene is TRBJ1-4, the V gene TRBV11-1; D is undetermined. Trimming took off 5 bases at V and 0 bases at J, with 10 bases between the two ends. The CDR3 is 15 residues long. Germline lookup yields CDR1 SGHAT and CDR2 FQDESV (reference sequence). CDR3: CASSLPAATNEKLFF. In DNA form, the CDR3 reads TGTGCCAGCAGCCTCCCGGCAGCAACTAATGAAAAACTGTTTTTT.

This clonotype was seen ten or more times. The rearrangement uses TRBV5-1 and TRBJ2-7; the match to TRBD1 covers 8 bases. Trimming took 0 bases from V and 3 from J; bases not matched to a gene: 2. The CDR3 extends over 14 amino acids. Germline lookup yields CDR1 SGHRS and CDR2 YFSETQ. The CDR3 nucleotides are TGCGCCAGCAGCTTGGTTGGACAGGGCTACGAGCAGTACTTC. It specifies CASSLVGQGYEQYF.

This clonotype was found many times. The chain uses TRBV20-1 and TRBJ2-1; possibly TRBD1 for D (6 bases). The CDR3 spans 15 residues. The ends were cut back, 0 bases at V and 6 bases at J, with 15 bases in the middle. Germline CDR1 and CDR2: DFQATT and SNEGSKA (reference sequence). This CDR3 reads CSARDLQDRFNEQFF. DNA of the CDR3: TGCAGTGCTAGAGATCTCCAAGACAGGTTCAATGAGCAGTTCTTC.

This clonotype occurred many times. CDR3 coding DNA: TGTGCCATCAGGCCCCCGGGACAGGGCCCAACAGATACGCAGTATTTT. This translates into CAIRPPGQGPTDTQYF. The rearrangement joins TRBV10-3 to TRBJ2-3; 9 bases are shared with TRBD1. The germline V gene has CDR1 ENHRY and CDR2 SYGVKD. The CDR3 loop spans 16 amino acids. V was clipped by 6 bases and J by 3 bases; unmatched bases: 10.

A few counts support this clonotype. The J gene is TRBJ1-2, the V gene TRBV5-5; possibly TRBD1 for D (5 bases). V was cut by 2 bases and J by 4 bases, with 12 bases left in between. CDR3 size: 14 residues. The germline gives CDR1 SGHKS, CDR2 YYEKEE (reference sequence). CDR3 in DNA: TGTGCCAGCAGCTTCCAGGGAGACTTCTATGGCTACACCTTC. Translation: CASSFQGDFYGYTF.

This clonotype was recorded many times. V is TRBV7-2 and J is TRBJ1-6, with D perhaps matching TRBD1 (6 bases). Germline V CDR1 and CDR2: SGHTA, FQGNSA. Trimming left V 6 bases short and J 7 bases short, with 13 bases between. The CDR3 is 14 residues long. The CDR3 is CASSDRMGNSPLHF. In DNA, the CDR3 is TGTGCCAGCAGTGACAGGATGGGAAATTCACCCCTCCACTTT.

This clonotype was found a few times. The chain links TRBV10-3 to TRBJ2-3; D may be TRBD1 (6 bases). The CDR3 consists of 12 residues. V shed 4 bases and J shed 4 bases, with 6 bases lying between them. Germline CDR1 reads ENHRY; CDR2 reads SYGVKD. The CDR3 spells CAISGTADTQYF. CDR3 nucleotides: TGTGCCATCAGTGGGACAGCAGATACGCAGTATTTT.

Many counts were recorded for this clonotype. The chain has TRBV29-1 and TRBJ2-7, with a tentative D call TRBD1 (6 bases). The CDR3 has 13 residues. The germline gives CDR1 SQVTM, CDR2 ANQGSEA. Trimming shortened V by 4 bases and J by 0 bases, and 10 bases separated the two germline ends. Written as DNA, the CDR3 is TGCAGCGTTGGAACAGGGAGCTCCTACGAGCAGTACTTC. Residues: CSVGTGSSYEQYF.

The rearrangement links TRBV24-1 to TRBJ1-2; D is possibly TRBD1 (6 bases). With 4 bases removed from V and 6 bases from J, the gap between germline ends came to 17 bases. CDR1 and CDR2 (germline): KGHDR, SFDVKD. The CDR3 is 15 residues long. CDR3 residues: CATSDPARGRNGYTF. CDR3 nucleotides: TGTGCCACCAGTGACCCCGCGCGGGGGCGGAATGGCTACACCTTC.

The rearrangement links TRBV20-1 to TRBJ2-1; D is unclear. The CDR3 contains 12 residues. The ends were cut back, 4 bases at V and 8 bases at J, with 12 bases in the middle. Germline V CDR1 and CDR2: DFQATT, SNEGSKA (reference sequence). CDR3 sequence reads: CSAIEPVDEQFF. CDR3 nucleotide sequence: TGCAGTGCTATTGAGCCTGTAGATGAGCAGTTCTTC.